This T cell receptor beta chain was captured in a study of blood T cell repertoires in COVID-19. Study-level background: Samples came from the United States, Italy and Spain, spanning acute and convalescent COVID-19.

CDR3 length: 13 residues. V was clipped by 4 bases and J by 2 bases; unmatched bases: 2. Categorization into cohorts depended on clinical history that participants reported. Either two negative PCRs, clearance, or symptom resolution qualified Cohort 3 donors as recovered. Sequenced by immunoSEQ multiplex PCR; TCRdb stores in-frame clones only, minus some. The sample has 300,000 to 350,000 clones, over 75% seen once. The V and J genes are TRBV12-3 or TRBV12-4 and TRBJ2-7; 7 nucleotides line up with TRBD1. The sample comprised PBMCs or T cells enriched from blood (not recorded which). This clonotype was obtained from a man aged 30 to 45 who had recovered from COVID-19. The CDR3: CASSWDRAYEQYF. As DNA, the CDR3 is TGTGCCAGCAGTTGGGACAGAGCCTACGAGCAGTACTTC.